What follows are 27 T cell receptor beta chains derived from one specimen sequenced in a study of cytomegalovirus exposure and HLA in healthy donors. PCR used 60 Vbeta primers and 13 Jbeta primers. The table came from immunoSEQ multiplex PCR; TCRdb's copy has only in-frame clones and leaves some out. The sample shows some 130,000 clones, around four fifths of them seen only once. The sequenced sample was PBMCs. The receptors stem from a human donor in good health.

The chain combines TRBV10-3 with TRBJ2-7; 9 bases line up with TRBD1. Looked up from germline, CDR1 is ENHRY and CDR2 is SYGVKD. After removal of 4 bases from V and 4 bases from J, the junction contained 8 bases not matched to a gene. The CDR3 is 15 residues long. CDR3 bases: TGTGCCATCAGTGGGGGGACAGGGTTTCGTTACGAGCAGTACTTC. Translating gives CAISGGTGFRYEQYF.

CDR3 sequence (DNA): TGTGCCAGCGGAGGACTAGCGGGGGGGGATACGCAGTATTTT. This codes for CASGGLAGGDTQYF. The rearrangement joins TRBV6-1 to TRBJ2-3, with TRBD2 identical over 15 bases. With 8 bases clipped from V and 6 bases from J, the junction kept 3 bases outside the gene matches. Germline V lookup: CDR1 MNHNS, CDR2 SASEGT. There are 14 residues in the CDR3.

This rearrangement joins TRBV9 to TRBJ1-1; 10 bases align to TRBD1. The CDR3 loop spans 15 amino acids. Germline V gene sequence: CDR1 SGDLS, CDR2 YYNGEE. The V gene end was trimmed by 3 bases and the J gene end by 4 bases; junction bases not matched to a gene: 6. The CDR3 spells CASSAGQGSGTEAFF. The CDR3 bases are TGTGCCAGCAGCGCGGGACAGGGGTCGGGCACTGAAGCTTTCTTT.

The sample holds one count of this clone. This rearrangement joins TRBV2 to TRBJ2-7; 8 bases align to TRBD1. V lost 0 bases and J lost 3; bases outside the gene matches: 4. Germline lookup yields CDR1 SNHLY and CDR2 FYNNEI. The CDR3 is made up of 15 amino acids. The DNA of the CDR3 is TGTGCCAGCAGTGAAGCCTCCGGGACAGGCTACGAGCAGTACTTC. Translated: CASSEASGTGYEQYF.

The CDR3 region has the DNA TGTGCCAGCAGCTCAGTGGGGGACAGGATCTCTGTGAATTATGGCTACACCTTC. Encoded protein: CASSSVGDRISVNYGYTF. The chain carries TRBV28 and TRBJ1-2; 8 positions match TRBD1. The germline gives CDR1 MDHEN, CDR2 SYDVKM. There are 18 residues in the CDR3. After removal of 6 bases from V and 5 bases from J, the junction contained 20 bases not matched to a gene.

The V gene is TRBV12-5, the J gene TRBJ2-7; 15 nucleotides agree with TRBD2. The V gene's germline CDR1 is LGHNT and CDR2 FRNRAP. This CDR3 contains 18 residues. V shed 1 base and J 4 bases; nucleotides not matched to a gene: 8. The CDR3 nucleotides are TGTGCTAGTGGTTTGGAGGGACTAGCGGGGGGAAAGATTTACGAGCAGTACTTC. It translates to CASGLEGLAGGKIYEQYF.

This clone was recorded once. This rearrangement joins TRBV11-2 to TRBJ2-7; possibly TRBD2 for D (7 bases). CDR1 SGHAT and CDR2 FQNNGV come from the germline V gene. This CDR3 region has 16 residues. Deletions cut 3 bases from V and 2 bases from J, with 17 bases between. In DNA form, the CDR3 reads TGTGCCAGCAGCTTTGGGGGGCGGGGGACCCCCTACGAGCAGTACTTC. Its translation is CASSFGGRGTPYEQYF.

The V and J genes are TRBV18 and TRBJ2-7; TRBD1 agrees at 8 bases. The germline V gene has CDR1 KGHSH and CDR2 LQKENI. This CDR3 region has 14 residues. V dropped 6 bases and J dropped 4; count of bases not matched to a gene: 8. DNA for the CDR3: TGTGCCAGCTCTCAAGGGGACAGGCCTTACGAGCAGTACTTC. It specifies CASSQGDRPYEQYF.

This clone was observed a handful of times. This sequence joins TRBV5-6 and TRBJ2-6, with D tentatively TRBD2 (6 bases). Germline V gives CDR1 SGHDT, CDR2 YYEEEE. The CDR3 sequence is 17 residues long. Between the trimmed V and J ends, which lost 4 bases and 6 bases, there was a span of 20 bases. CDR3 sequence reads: CASSVPGGERVANVLTF. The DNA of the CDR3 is TGTGCCAGCAGCGTACCCGGGGGTGAAAGGGTGGCCAACGTCCTGACTTTC.

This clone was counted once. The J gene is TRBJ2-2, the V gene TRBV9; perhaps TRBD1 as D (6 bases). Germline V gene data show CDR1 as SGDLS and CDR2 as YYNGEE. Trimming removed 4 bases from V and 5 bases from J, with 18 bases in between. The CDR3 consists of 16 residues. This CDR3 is CASSPRQVDVTGELFF. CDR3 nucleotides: TGTGCCAGCAGCCCCCGACAGGTTGATGTGACCGGGGAGCTGTTTTTT.

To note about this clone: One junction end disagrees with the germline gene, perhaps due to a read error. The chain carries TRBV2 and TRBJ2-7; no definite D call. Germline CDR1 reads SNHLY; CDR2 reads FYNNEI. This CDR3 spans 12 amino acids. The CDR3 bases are TGTGCCAGCAGTGAATACAGCTACGAGCAGCACTTC. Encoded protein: CASSEYSYEQHF.

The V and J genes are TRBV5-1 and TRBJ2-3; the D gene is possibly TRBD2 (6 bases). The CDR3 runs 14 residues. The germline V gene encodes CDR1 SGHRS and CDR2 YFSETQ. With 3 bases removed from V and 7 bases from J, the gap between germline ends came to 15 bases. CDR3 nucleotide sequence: TGCGCCAGCAGCTCCATCGGGCGGGGATATACGCAGTATTTT. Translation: CASSSIGRGYTQYF. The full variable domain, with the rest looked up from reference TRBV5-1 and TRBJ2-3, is KAGVTQTPRYLIKTRGQQVTLSCSPISGHRSVSWYQQTPGQGLQFLFEYFSETQRNKGNFPGRFSGRQFSNSRSEMNVSTLELGDSALYLCASSSIGRGYTQYFGPGTRLTVL.

CDR3 coding DNA: TGTGCCAGCAGTTGGCAGGGCGGCCAGCCCCAGCATTTT. This gives the protein CASSWQGGQPQHF. The V gene is TRBV28, the J gene TRBJ1-5; TRBD1 is a possible D gene (5 bases). This CDR3 region has 13 residues. Germline CDR1 is MDHEN and CDR2 is SYDVKM. Trimming cost V 4 bases and J 7 bases, with 11 bases left between them.

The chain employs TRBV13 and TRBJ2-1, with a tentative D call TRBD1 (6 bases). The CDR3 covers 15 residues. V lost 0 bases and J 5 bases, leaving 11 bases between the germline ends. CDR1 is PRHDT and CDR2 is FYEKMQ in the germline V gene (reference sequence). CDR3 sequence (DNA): TGTGCCAGCAGCTTAGGGGACAGAAGAGACAATGAGCAGTTCTTC. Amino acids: CASSLGDRRDNEQFF.

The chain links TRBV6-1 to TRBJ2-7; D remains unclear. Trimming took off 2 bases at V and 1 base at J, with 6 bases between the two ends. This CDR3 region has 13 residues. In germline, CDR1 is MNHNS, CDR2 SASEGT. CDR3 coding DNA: TGTGCCAGCAGTGAACTCCTTTCCTACGAGCAGTACTTC. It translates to CASSELLSYEQYF.

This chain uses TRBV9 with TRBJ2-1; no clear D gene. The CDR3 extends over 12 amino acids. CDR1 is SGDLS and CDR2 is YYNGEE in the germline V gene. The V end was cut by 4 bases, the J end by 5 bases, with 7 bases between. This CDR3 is CASSPSDNEQFF. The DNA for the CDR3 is TGTGCCAGCAGCCCTTCTGACAATGAGCAGTTCTTC.

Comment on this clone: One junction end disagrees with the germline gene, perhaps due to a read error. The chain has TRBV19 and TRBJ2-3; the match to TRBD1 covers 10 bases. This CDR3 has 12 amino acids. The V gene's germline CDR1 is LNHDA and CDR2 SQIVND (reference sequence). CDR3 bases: TGTGCCAGTAGCACGACAGGGGGCGGTGATAATTTT. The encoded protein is CASSTTGGGDNF.

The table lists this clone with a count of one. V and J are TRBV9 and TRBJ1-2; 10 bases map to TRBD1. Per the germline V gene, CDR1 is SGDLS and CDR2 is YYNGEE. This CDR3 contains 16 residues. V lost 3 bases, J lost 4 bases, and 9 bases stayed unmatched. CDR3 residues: CASSETTGGFSYGYTF. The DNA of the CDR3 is TGTGCCAGCAGCGAGACGACAGGGGGCTTTTCCTATGGCTACACCTTC.

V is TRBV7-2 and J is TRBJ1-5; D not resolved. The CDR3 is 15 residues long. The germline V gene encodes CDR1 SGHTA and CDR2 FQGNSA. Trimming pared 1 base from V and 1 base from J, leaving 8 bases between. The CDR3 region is CASSLDGVSNQPQHF. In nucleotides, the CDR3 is TGTGCCAGCAGCTTAGACGGGGTAAGCAATCAGCCCCAGCATTTT. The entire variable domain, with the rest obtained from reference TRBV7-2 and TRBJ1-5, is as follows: GAGVSQSPSNKVTEKGKDVELRCDPISGHTALYWYRQSLGQGLEFLIYFQGNSAPDKSGLPSDRFSAERTGGSVSTLTIQRTQQEDSAVYLCASSLDGVSNQPQHFGDGTRLSIL.

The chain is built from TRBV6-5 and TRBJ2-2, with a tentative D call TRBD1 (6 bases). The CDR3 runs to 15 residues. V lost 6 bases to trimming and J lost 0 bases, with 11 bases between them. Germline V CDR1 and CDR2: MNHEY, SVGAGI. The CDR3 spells CASRYTGSNTGELFF. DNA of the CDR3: TGTGCCAGCAGATACACAGGGTCGAACACCGGGGAGCTGTTTTTT.

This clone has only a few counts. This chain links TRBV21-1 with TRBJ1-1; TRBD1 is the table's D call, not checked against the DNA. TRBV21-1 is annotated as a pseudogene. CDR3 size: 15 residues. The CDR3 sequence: CASSNQGQAPPEAFF. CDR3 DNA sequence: TGTGCCAGCAGCAATCAAGGACAGGCTCCTCCTGAAGCTTTCTTT.

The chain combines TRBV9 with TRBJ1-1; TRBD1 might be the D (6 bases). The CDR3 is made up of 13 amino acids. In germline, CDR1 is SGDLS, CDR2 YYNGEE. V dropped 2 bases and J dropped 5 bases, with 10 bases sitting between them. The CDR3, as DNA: TGTGCCAGCAGCGTCACAGGGAAGACTGAAGCTTTCTTT. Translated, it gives CASSVTGKTEAFF.

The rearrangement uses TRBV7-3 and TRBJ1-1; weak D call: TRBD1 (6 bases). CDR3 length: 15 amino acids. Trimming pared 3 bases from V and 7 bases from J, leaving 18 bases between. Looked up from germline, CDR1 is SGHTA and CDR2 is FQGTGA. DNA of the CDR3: TGTGCCAGCAGCTTCCTTATCGAGTCGACAGGTGAAGCTTTCTTT. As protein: CASSFLIESTGEAFF.

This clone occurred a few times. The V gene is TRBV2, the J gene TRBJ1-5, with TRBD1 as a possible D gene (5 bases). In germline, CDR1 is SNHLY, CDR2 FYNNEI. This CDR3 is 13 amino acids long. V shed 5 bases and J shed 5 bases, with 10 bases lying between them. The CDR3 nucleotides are TGTGCCAGCAGTACAGGTCCGCATCAGCCCCAGCATTTT. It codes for CASSTGPHQPQHF.

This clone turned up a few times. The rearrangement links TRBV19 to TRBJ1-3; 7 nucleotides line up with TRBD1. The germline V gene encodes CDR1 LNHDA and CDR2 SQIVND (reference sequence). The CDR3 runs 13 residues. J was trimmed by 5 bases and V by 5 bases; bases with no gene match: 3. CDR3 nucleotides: TGTGCCAGTAGTTGGGACAGCCGAAACACCATATATTTT. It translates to CASSWDSRNTIYF.

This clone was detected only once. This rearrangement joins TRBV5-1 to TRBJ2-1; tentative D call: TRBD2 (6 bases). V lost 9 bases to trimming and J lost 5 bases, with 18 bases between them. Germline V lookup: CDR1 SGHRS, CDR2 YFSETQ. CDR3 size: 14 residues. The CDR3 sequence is CATHKGLADNEQFF. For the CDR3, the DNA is TGCGCCACCCACAAGGGACTTGCAGACAATGAGCAGTTCTTC.

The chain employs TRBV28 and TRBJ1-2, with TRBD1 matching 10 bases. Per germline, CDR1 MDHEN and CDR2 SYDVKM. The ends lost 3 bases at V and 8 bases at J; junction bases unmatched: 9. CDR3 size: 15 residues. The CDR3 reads CASSFPGTGVGGYTF. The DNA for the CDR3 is TGTGCCAGCAGTTTTCCCGGGACAGGGGTAGGAGGCTACACCTTC.